Listed below are T cell receptor beta chains from one sample, sequenced in a study of siplizumab effects on memory and regulatory T cells. The protocol was immunoSEQ multiplex PCR, while the TCRdb copy is restricted to in-frame clones and leaves out a portion. The sample lists roughly 100,000 clones; more than 85% were seen once. The sample comprised CD8+ T cells sorted from blood. These receptors were collected from a human donor in good health. CDR3s include the opening cysteine and the closing phenylalanine or tryptophan. D genes are given only for firm matches. Clone size is shown for a subset of rows, as once, few, many or a class of expanded clone.

D	V	J	size	DNA	CDR3
TRBD1	TRBV7-6	TRBJ1-3	once	TGTGCCAGCAGCGGGACAGGGTCCCCTGGAAACACCATATATTTT	CASSGTGSPGNTIYF
-	TRBV5-6	TRBJ1-1	-	TGTGCCAGCAGCCAGGGCCTAGAAGCTTTCTTT	CASSQGLEAFF
-	TRBV7-9	TRBJ2-7	-	TGTGCCAGCAGCCCCCCCCGGGGTCCCTACGAGCAGTACTTC	CASSPPRGPYEQYF
TRBD2	TRBV7-7	TRBJ2-1	once	TGTGCTAGCAGCCCACCGGGACTAGATTACAATGAGCAGTTCTTC	CASSPPGLDYNEQFF
TRBD1	TRBV19	TRBJ2-7	once	TGTGCCAGTAGTTTCGGACAGGGCTACGAGCAGTACTTC	CASSFGQGYEQYF
TRBD1	TRBV10-2	TRBJ1-1	-	TGCGCCAGCAGATCACAGGGGGCCACTGAAGCTTTCTTT	CASRSQGATEAFF
TRBD1	TRBV6-5	TRBJ1-1	-	TGTGCCAGCAGTTACTCGACAGGGTTCCACACTGAAGCTTTCTTT	CASSYSTGFHTEAFF
TRBD2	TRBV9	TRBJ2-3	-	TGTGCCAGCAGCGGAGGACTAGCGGGGGGGCTGGGTACGCAGTATTTT	CASSGGLAGGLGTQYF
TRBD2	TRBV27	TRBJ2-7	-	TGTGCCAGCATCCAGAGGGCGACTAGCGGGGGGACCTACGAGCAGTACTTC	CASIQRATSGGTYEQYF
-	TRBV5-6	TRBJ2-7	-	TGTGCCAGCAGCTTAGCGTCGGTATCCTACGAGCAGTACTTC	CASSLASVSYEQYF
TRBD2	TRBV5-4	TRBJ2-7	-	TGTGCCAGCAGCCCGACGGGACTAGCCCACGAGCAGTACTTC	CASSPTGLAHEQYF
TRBD1	TRBV5-1	TRBJ2-5	-	TGCGCCAGCACCCGACTTGATGGGACAGACCAAGAGACCCAGTACTTC	CASTRLDGTDQETQYF
-	TRBV11-2	TRBJ1-2	-	TGTGCCAGCAGCCGCATCTATAACTCAATGCTCGGCTACACCTTC	CASSRIYNSMLGYTF
-	TRBV9	TRBJ2-5	-	TGTGCCAGCAGCTCTCATCTAGGGGGAAGCGGGACCCAGTACTTC	CASSSHLGGSGTQYF
TRBD2	TRBV11-2	TRBJ2-1	-	TGTGCCAGCAGCTTAGAAGGTCTAGCGGGGGTTTACAATGAGCAGTTCTTC	CASSLEGLAGVYNEQFF
-	TRBV21-1	TRBJ1-3	-	TGTGCCAGCAGCAATAGGGCGCCCGGAAACACCATATATTTT	CASSNRAPGNTIYF
TRBD1	TRBV25-1	TRBJ2-1	-	TGTGCCAGCACCGGAATCAGGGGGTCACCCTACAATGAGCAGTTCTTC	CASTGIRGSPYNEQFF
-	TRBV7-8	TRBJ2-7	-	TGTGCCAGCAGCACCGAGGGATCCAGCTCCTACGAGCAGTACTTC	CASSTEGSSSYEQYF
-	TRBV5-6	TRBJ2-2	-	TGTGCCAGCAGCTTACGGACGAGCACCGGGGAGCTGTTTTTT	CASSLRTSTGELFF
TRBD2	TRBV4-1	TRBJ2-1	-	TGCGCCAGCAGCCAATTTTCGCGGGACTATTCCTACAATGAGCAGTTCTTC	CASSQFSRDYSYNEQFF
TRBD2	TRBV5-3	TRBJ2-1	-	TGTGCCAGAAGCCTGCTAGCGGAAAACAATGAGCAGTTCTTC	CARSLLAENNEQFF
TRBD1	TRBV27	TRBJ1-5	once	TGTGCCAGCAGTTGGGGGACAGGGGGGAATCAGCCCCAGCATTTT	CASSWGTGGNQPQHF
TRBD1	TRBV6-5	TRBJ2-1	-	TGTGCCAGCAGCCAAGGGAGACAGGGGACTTATGAGCAGTTCTTC	CASSQGRQGTYEQFF
-	TRBV30	TRBJ2-5	-	TGTGCCTGGAGTGTACGGTGGCTAGAGTTAGAGACCCAGTACTTC	CAWSVRWLELETQYF
-	TRBV2	TRBJ2-7	-	TGTGCCAGCAGTGAATCAAGTGGGAGTAACCACGAGCAGTACTTC	CASSESSGSNHEQYF
-	TRBV2	TRBJ1-3	-	TGTGCCAGCTTCACAAGGAGGACCTCTGGAAACACCATATATTTT	CASFTRRTSGNTIYF
-	TRBV28	TRBJ1-4	-	TGTGCCAGCAGTTTAACATTAAGGGAGGAGGAAAAACTGTTTTTT	CASSLTLREEEKLFF
-	TRBV6-5	TRBJ2-3	once	TGTGCCAGCAGTTACTCGCTCAGCACAGATACGCAGTATTTT	CASSYSLSTDTQYF
-	TRBV6-5	TRBJ1-2	-	TGTGCCAGCACCAGTGTTGAAAAGATGAACTATGGCTACACCTTC	CASTSVEKMNYGYTF